One T cell receptor beta chain is described in this entry. Authors' data handling: For nucleated cells, counts were estimated from reference gene primer amplification. Assay used: immunoSEQ multiplex PCR; TCRdb lists only in-frame clones, some missing. That table furnishes V, J and clone size, whereas the DNA furnished D and trimming. The data hold over 400,000 clones, with 80% to 90% observed a single time. The CDR3 has 15 residues. Trimming cost V 6 bases and J 1 base; bases outside gene matches: 8. Per germline, CDR1 SGHRS and CDR2 YFSETQ. The source of the sample is a study of blood T cell repertoires in COVID-19. In the study overall: Acute and convalescent COVID-19 specimens originated in the United States, Italy and Spain. T cells, B-cell-depleted T cells, or PBMCs supplied cDNA or gDNA.

The chain uses TRBV5-1 and TRBJ1-1; 8 nucleotides align to TRBD1. The sequenced sample consisted of peripheral blood. The receptor was derived from a human donor in a cohort sampled during active COVID-19. The CDR3 bases are TGCGCCAGCAAAACAGGGGGTACTGCGAACACTGAAGCTTTCTTT. Its translation: CASKTGGTANTEAFF. Using reference TRBV5-1 and TRBJ1-1 for the parts outside the CDR3, the full variable domain is KAGVTQTPRYLIKTRGQQVTLSCSPISGHRSVSWYQQTPGQGLQFLFEYFSETQRNKGNFPGRFSGRQFSNSRSEMNVSTLELGDSALYLCASKTGGTANTEAFFGQGTRLTVV.